The 3 T cell receptor beta chains presented below share a single source sample, sequenced in a study of type 1 regulatory T cells. A single record per CDR3 protein comes from TCRdb applying MiXCR to the reads. This sample has about 62,000 distinct CDR3 sequences, with 62% found just once. What these receptors recognize is not known. The sequenced sample was cultured non-Tr1 T cells, either the whole culture or a sorted T cell fraction (not recorded which). The receptor set was obtained from a human donor in good health.

The rearrangement links TRBV9 to TRBJ2-3; D gene ambiguous. Trimming left V 0 bases short and J 6 bases short, with 11 bases between. The CDR3 sequence is 14 residues long. From germline, CDR1 is SGDLS and CDR2 YYNGEE. The CDR3 reads CASSVGPRRDTQYF. CDR3 DNA sequence: TGTGCCAGCAGCGTAGGTCCCCGGCGCGATACGCAGTATTTT.

The chain carries TRBV6-6 and TRBJ2-1; a possible D gene is TRBD1 (5 bases). V gave up 6 bases and J gave up 8 bases, with 14 bases separating them. From germline, CDR1 is MNHNY and CDR2 SVGAGI (reference sequence). CDR3 length: 13 residues. The CDR3: CASRPDWGDEQFF. CDR3 nucleotides: TGTGCCAGCAGACCGGATTGGGGCGATGAGCAGTTCTTC.

The chain links TRBV12-3 or TRBV12-4 to TRBJ1-1, with a possible D match to TRBD1 (6 bases). V was shortened by 5 bases and J by 11 bases, with 15 bases between the two germline ends. The CDR3 runs 12 residues. CDR3 nucleotide sequence: TGTGCCAGCAGTCTGGGGCCAGGGGCTGCTTTCTTT. This codes for CASSLGPGAAFF.